These T cell receptor beta chains were read from a single sample in a study of blood T cell repertoires in COVID-19. Profiling relied on immunoSEQ multiplex PCR, and the TCRdb table lists in-frame clones only, not all of them. The table shows 100,000 to 150,000 clones, with around 85% occurring only once. Sequencing input: peripheral blood. The receptors shown here come from a woman aged 45-60 years with acute or convalescent COVID-19. Both conserved end residues are trimmed from each CDR3.

J	V	CDR3
TRBJ2-1	TRBV29-1	SVVKPIHNEQF
TRBJ1-6	TRBV5-4	ASSLDDRSSYNSPLH
TRBJ1-1	TRBV7-8	ASSLAGQENTEAF
TRBJ2-7	TRBV19	ASSPTTADYEQY
TRBJ1-3	TRBV30	AWRTGNSGNTIY
TRBJ2-3	TRBV3-1/TRBV3-2	ASSQPDRDTQY
TRBJ2-1	TRBV5-1	ASSLVADTYNEQF
TRBJ1-1	TRBV20-1	SASIWGQMNTEAF
TRBJ1-1	TRBV18	ASSRGGFAEAF
TRBJ1-1	TRBV30	AWGGEGGTEAF
TRBJ1-2	TRBV19	ASSRNRSWGYT
TRBJ1-2	TRBV19	ASSILPGSRTNYGYT
TRBJ2-3	TRBV5-1	ASSWDRLTDTQY
TRBJ1-6	TRBV28	ASSPRTGDINLNSPLH
TRBJ1-1	TRBV5-1	ASSRDRVNTEAF
TRBJ1-1	TRBV3-1/TRBV3-2	ASSHQQGVTEAF
TRBJ1-4	TRBV19	ASSRSPANEKLF
TRBJ1-1	TRBV30	AWSGGLTEAF
TRBJ1-6	TRBV27	ASSLGTGYNSPLH
TRBJ1-6	TRBV12-3/TRBV12-4	ASSRTETPLH
TRBJ2-3	TRBV24-1	ATKGSQSDTQY
TRBJ1-5	TRBV19	ASSIGRGSNQPQH
TRBJ2-3	TRBV10-3	AISEAGGDTQY
TRBJ1-1	TRBV5-1	ASSLGRQGAAQQ
TRBJ2-1	TRBV5-1	ASSLVASGGGNEQF
TRBJ1-2	TRBV18	ASSPRQGLYNYGYT
TRBJ1-1	TRBV29-1	SVGERNTEAF
TRBJ2-3	TRBV5-1	ASKAGLSTDTQY
TRBJ2-7	TRBV18	ASSPGQVSEQY
TRBJ1-6	TRBV30	AWSPWTEIMGSPLH
TRBJ1-1	TRBV11-2	ASSLFAPTGRTVVTEAF
TRBJ1-1	TRBV3-1/TRBV3-2	ASSQDPRTGAEAF
TRBJ1-2	TRBV6-5	ASDRTGGAGGYT